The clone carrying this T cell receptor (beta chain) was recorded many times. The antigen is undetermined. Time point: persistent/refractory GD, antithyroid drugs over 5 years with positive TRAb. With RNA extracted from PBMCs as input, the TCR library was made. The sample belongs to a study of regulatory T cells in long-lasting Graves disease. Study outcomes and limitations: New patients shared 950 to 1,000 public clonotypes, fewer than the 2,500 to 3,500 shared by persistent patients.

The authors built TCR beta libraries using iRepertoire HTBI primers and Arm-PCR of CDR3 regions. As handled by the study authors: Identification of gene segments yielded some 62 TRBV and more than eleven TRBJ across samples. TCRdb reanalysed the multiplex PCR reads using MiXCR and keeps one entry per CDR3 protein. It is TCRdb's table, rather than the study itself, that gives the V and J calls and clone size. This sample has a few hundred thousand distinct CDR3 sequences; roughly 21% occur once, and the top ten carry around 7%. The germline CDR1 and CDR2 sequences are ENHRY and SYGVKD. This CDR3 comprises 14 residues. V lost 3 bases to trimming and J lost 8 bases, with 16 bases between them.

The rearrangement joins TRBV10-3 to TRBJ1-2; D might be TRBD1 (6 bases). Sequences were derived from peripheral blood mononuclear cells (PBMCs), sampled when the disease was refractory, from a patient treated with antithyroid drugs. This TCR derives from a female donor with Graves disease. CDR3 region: CAISDRTAGIGYTF. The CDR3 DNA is TGTGCCATCAGTGACCGGACAGCTGGAATAGGCTACACCTTC.